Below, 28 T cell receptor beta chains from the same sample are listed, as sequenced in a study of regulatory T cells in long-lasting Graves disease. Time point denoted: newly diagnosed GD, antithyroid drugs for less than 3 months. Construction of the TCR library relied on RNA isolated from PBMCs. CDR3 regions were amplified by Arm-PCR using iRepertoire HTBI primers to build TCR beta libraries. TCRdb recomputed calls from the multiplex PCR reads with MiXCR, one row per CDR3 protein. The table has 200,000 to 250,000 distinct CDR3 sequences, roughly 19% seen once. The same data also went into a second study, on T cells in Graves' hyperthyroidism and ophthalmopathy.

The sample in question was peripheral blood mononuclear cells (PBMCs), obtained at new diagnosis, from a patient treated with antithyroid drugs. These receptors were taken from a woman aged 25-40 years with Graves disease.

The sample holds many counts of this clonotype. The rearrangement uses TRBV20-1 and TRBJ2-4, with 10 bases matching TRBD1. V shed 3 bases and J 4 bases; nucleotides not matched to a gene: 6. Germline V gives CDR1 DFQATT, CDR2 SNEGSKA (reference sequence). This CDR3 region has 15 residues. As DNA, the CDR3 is TGCAGTGCTAGTGACAGGGGGCTACGGAAAAACATTCAGTACTTC. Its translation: CSASDRGLRKNIQYF.

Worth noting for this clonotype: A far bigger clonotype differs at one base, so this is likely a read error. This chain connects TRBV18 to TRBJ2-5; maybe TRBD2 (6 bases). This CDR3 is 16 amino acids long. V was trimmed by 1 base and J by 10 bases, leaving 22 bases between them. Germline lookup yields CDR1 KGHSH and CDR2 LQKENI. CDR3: CASSPLSGRSSYDQYF. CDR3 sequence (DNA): TGTGCCAGCTCACCACTTAGCGGAAGAAGCTCCTACGACCAGTACTTC. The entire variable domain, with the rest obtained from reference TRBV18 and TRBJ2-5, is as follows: NAGVMQNPRHLVRRRGQEARLRCSPMKGHSHVYWYRQLPEEGLKFMVYLQKENIIDESGMPKERFSAEFPKEGPSILRIQQVVRGDSAAYFCASSPLSGRSSYDQYFGPGTRLLVL.

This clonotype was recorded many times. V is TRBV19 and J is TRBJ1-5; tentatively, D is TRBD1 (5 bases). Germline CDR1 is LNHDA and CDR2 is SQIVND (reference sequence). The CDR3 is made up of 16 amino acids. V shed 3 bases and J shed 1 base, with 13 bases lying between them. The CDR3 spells CASSIWGGTSNQPQHF. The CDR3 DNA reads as TGTGCCAGTAGTATTTGGGGAGGGACGAGCAATCAGCCCCAGCATTTT.

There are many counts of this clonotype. The CDR3 nucleotides are TGTGCCAGCAGTTTGAGTCGGAACTATGGCTACACCTTC. Encoded protein: CASSLSRNYGYTF. The chain uses TRBV27 and TRBJ1-2; no clear D. The CDR3 has 13 amino acids. The V gene's germline CDR1 is MNHEY and CDR2 SMNVEV (reference sequence). Trimming cost V 3 bases and J 2 bases, with 7 bases left between them.

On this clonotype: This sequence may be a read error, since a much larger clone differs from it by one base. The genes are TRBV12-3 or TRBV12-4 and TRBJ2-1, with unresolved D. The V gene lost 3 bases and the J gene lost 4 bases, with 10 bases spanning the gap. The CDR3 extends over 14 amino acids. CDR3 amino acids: CASSLVQPYNEQFF. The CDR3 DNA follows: TGTGCCAGCAGTTTGGTGCAGCCGTACAATGAGCAGTTCTTC.

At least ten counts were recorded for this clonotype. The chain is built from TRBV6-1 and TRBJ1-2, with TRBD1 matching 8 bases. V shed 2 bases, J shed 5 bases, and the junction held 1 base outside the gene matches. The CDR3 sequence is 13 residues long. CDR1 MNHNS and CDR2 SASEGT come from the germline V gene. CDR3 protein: CASSERQGYGYTF. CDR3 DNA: TGTGCCAGCAGTGAAAGACAGGGGTATGGCTACACCTTC.

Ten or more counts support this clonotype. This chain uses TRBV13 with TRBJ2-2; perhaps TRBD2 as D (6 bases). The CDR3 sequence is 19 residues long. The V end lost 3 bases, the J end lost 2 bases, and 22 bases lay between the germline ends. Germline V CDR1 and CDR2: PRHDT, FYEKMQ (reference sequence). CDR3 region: CASSFLPGGRRVNTGELFF. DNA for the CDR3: TGTGCCAGCAGCTTCCTCCCCGGCGGCAGGAGGGTTAACACCGGGGAGCTGTTTTTT. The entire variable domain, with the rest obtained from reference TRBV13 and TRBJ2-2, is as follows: AAGVIQSPRHLIKEKRETATLKCYPIPRHDTVYWYQQGPGQDPQFLISFYEKMQSDKGSIPDRFSAQQFSDYHSELNMSSLELGDSALYFCASSFLPGGRRVNTGELFFGEGSRLTVL.

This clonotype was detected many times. CDR3 nucleotides: TGTGCCAGCCTCTTACTTACAGGGATTGGAAACACCATATATTTT. Translated, it gives CASLLLTGIGNTIYF. This chain uses TRBV6-1 with TRBJ1-3, with D possibly TRBD1 on 6 matching bases. Between the trimmed V and J ends, which lost 8 bases and 3 bases, there was a span of 17 bases. This CDR3 is built from 15 residues. The V gene's germline CDR1 is MNHNS and CDR2 SASEGT.

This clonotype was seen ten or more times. DNA for the CDR3: TGCGCCAGCAGCCCTTCACAGGGAAGCTACACCTTC. It encodes CASSPSQGSYTF. The rearrangement uses TRBV5-1 and TRBJ1-2; possibly TRBD1 for D (6 bases). The germline V gene has CDR1 SGHRS and CDR2 YFSETQ. Trimming removed 4 bases from V and 9 bases from J, with 13 bases in between. CDR3 length: 12 residues.

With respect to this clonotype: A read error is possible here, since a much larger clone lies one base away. The DNA for the CDR3 is TGTGCCAGCAGCCAACTCCCCGCGGAGCTGTTTTTT. Its translation: CASSQLPAELFF. V usage is TRBV3-1 and J usage is TRBJ2-2; no firm D call. Trimming stripped 2 bases from V and 10 bases from J, with 8 bases between. The CDR3 has 12 residues. Germline lookup yields CDR1 LGHDT and CDR2 YNNKEL (reference sequence).

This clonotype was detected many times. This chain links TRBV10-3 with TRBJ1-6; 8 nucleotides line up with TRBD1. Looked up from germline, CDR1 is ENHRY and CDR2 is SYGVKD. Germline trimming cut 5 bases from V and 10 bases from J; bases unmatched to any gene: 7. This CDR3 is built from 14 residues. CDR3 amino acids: CAISLQGAGSPLHF. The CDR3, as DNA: TGTGCCATCAGTCTTCAGGGGGCGGGATCACCCCTCCACTTT.

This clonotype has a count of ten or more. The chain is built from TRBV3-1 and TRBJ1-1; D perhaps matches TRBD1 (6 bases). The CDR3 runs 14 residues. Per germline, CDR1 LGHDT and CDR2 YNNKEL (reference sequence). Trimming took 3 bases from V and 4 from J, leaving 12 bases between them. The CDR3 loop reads CASSQGAASTEAFF. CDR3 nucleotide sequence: TGTGCCAGCAGCCAGGGGGCAGCGAGCACTGAAGCTTTCTTT.

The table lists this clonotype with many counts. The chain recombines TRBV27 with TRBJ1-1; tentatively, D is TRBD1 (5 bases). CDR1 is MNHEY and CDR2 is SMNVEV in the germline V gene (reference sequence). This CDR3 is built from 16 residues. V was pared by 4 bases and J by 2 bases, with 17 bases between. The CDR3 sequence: CASSSYTRDLNTEAFF. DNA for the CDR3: TGTGCCAGCAGTTCCTATACCCGGGACCTTAACACTGAAGCTTTCTTT.

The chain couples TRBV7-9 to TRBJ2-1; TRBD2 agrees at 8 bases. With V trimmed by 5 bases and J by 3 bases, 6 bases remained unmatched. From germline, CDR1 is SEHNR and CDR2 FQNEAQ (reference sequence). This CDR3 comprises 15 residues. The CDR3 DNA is TGTGCCAGCAGCCTACTAGCGGAAAACTACAATGAGCAGTTCTTC. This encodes CASSLLAENYNEQFF.

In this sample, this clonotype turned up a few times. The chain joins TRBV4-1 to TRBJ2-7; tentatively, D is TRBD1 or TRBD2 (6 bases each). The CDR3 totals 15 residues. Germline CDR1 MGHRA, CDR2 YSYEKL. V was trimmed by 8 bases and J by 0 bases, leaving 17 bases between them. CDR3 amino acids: CASGPGWGASYEQYF. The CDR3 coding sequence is TGCGCCAGCGGGCCCGGATGGGGGGCCTCCTACGAGCAGTACTTC.

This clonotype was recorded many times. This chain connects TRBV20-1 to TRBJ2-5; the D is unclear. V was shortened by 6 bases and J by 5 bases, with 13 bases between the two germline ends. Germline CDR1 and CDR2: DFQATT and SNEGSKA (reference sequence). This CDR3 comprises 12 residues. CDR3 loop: CSAPSVRETQYF. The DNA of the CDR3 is TGCAGTGCCCCGAGTGTGCGGGAGACCCAGTACTTC.

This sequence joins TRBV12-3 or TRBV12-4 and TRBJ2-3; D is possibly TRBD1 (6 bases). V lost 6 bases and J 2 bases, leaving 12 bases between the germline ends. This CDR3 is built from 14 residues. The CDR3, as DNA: TGTGCCAGCAGGAGAACAGGGTTCACAGATACGCAGTATTTT. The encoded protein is CASRRTGFTDTQYF.

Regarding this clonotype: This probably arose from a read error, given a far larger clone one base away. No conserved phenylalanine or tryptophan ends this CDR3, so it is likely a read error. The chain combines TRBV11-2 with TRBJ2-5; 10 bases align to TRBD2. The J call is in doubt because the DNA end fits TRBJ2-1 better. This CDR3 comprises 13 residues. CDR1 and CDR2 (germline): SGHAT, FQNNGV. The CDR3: CASSSTSGHEQFL. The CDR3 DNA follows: TGTGCCAGCAGCTCGACTAGCGGGCATGAGCAGTTCCTC.

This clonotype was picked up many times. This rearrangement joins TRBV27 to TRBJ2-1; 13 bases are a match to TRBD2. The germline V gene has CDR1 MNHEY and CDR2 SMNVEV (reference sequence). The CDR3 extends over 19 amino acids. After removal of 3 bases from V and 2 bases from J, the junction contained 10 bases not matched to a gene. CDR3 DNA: TGTGCCAGCAGTTTTCTGGGACTAGCGGGAAAGGTTCCCTACAATGAGCAGTTCTTC. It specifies CASSFLGLAGKVPYNEQFF.

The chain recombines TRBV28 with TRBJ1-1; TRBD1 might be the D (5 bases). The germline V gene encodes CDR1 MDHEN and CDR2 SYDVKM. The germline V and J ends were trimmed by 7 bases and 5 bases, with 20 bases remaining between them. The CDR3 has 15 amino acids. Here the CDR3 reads CASTLPDAGVTEAFF. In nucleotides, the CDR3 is TGTGCCAGCACTCTCCCCGATGCGGGGGTTACTGAAGCTTTCTTT.

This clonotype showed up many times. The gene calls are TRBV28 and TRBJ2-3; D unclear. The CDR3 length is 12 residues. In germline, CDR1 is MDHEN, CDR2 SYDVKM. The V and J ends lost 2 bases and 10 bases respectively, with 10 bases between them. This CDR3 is CASSLQATAQYF. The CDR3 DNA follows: TGTGCCAGCAGTTTACAGGCCACGGCGCAGTATTTT.

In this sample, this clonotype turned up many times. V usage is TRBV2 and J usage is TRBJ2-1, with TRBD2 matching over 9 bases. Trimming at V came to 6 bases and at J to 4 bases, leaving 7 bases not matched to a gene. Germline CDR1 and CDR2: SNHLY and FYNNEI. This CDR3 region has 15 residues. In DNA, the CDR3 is TGTGCCAGCAGAGAGCTAGCGGGATCATACAATGAGCAGTTCTTC. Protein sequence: CASRELAGSYNEQFF.

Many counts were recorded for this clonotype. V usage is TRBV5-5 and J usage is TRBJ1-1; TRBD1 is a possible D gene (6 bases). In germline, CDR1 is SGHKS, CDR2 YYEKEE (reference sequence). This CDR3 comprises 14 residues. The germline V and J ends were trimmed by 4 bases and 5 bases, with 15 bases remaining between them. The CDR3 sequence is CASSQQGLRTEAFF. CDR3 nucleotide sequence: TGTGCCAGCAGCCAACAGGGTTTACGGACTGAAGCTTTCTTT.

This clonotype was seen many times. CDR3 protein: CASSVGPMSVSTYEQYF. Written as DNA, the CDR3 is TGTGCCAGCAGCGTAGGACCAATGAGCGTTTCCACCTACGAGCAGTACTTC. V is TRBV9 and J is TRBJ2-7, with D unresolved. Germline V gene lookup returns CDR1 SGDLS and CDR2 YYNGEE. The ends were cut back, 0 bases at V and 2 bases at J, with 18 bases in the middle. The CDR3 is 17 residues long. Full variable domain (remainder filled in from reference TRBV9 and TRBJ2-7): DSGVTQTPKHLITATGQRVTLRCSPRSGDLSVYWYQQSLDQGLQFLIQYYNGEERAKGNILERFSAQQFPDLHSELNLSSLELGDSALYFCASSVGPMSVSTYEQYFGPGTRLTVT.

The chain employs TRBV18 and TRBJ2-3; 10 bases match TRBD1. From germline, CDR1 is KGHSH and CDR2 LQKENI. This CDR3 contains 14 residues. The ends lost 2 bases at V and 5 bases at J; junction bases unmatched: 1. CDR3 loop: CASSPGTGEDTQYF. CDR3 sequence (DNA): TGTGCCAGCTCACCAGGGACAGGGGAAGATACGCAGTATTTT.

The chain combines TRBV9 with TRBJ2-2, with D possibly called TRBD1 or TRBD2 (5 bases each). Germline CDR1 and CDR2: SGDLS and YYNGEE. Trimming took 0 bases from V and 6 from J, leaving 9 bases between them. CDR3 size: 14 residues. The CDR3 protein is CASSVAQGAGELFF. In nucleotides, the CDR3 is TGTGCCAGCAGCGTAGCTCAGGGAGCCGGGGAGCTGTTTTTT.

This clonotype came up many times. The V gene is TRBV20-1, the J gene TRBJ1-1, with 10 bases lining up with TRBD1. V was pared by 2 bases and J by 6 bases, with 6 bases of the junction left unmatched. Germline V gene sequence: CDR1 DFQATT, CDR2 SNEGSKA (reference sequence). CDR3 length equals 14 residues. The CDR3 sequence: CSARRGTGDPEAFF. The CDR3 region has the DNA TGCAGTGCTAGAAGGGGGACAGGGGACCCTGAAGCTTTCTTT.

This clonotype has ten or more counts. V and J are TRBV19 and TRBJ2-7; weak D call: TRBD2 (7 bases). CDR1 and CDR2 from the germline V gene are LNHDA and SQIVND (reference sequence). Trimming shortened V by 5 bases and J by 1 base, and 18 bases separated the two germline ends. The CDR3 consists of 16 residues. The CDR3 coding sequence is TGTGCCAGTAGTCCCATACAGGGAGGGCAATCCTACGAGCAGTACTTC. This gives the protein CASSPIQGGQSYEQYF.